The entry below gives a single T cell receptor (beta chain) sequence along with its context. Its antigen is not identified. The study drew its donors from healthy HIV-negative adults without recent acute infections or vaccinations. DNA at about 190 ng, 25,000 to 35,000 T cell genomes, went into sorted-subset replicate PCRs. The protocol was immunoSEQ multiplex PCR, while the TCRdb copy is restricted to in-frame clones and leaves out a portion. This sample carries 2 million to 2.5 million clones, 85% to 95% of them seen once, and the ten largest clones take around 0.4%. The source of the sample is a study of shared clonotypes between healthy human individuals. With 2 bases removed from V and 4 bases from J, the gap between germline ends came to 8 bases. The CDR3 is 13 amino acids. CDR1 and CDR2 (germline): SSHAT, FNYEAQ (reference sequence). Whole-study findings and limits: For naive CD4 cells, around 5% of clonotypes were shared across a handful of donors.

The rearrangement joins TRBV7-7 to TRBJ2-5; no definite D call. The TCR comes from a young man in good health. Some clones in this sample may be carry-over from other donors' samples. Source material: naive CD4+ T cells from PBMCs. Subset described: CD45RA+ positively selected. The chain's CDR3 is CASSLSPRETQYF. CDR3 in DNA: TGTGCCAGCAGCTTATCCCCCAGAGAGACCCAGTACTTC.